One sample yielded the 5 T cell receptor beta chains listed below, sequenced in a study of cytomegalovirus exposure and HLA in healthy donors. Both 60 Vbeta primers and 13 Jbeta primers went into the PCR. Data came from immunoSEQ multiplex PCR; TCRdb stores just in-frame clones and leaves some out. Of approximately 160,000 clones in the sample, around 68% are singletons; the top ten hold less than 1.5%. Sequencing was done on a sample of PBMCs. Receptors originate from a man in his forties or fifties in good health and CMV-seronegative.

The J gene is TRBJ1-3, the V gene TRBV7-2; D might be TRBD1 (5 bases). Trimming removed 2 bases from V and 5 bases from J, with 13 bases in between. The CDR3 runs 15 residues. Germline V gene data show CDR1 as SGHTA and CDR2 as FQGNSA. CDR3 residues: CASSLRTGERNTIYF. CDR3 nucleotides: TGTGCCAGCAGCTTAAGAACAGGCGAAAGAAACACCATATATTTT.

J is TRBJ2-7 and V is TRBV4-2, with 11 bases lining up with TRBD2. The V and J ends lost 0 bases and 6 bases, in that order; junction bases with no gene match: 4. There are 15 residues in the CDR3. CDR1 is LGHNA and CDR2 is YNFKEQ in the germline V gene. The CDR3 DNA reads TGTGCCAGCAGCCAAGATGGGCTAGCGGGGGGCGAGCAGTACTTC. This sequence encodes CASSQDGLAGGEQYF.

This clone was seen a few times. This chain joins TRBV6-5 and TRBJ2-3; 9 bases fit TRBD1. Germline V gene sequence: CDR1 MNHEY, CDR2 SVGAGI. The junction had 4 bases not matched to a gene; V was cut back by 4 bases and J by 2 bases. This CDR3 has 15 amino acids. The CDR3 nucleotides are TGTGCCAGCAGTTCTTACAGGGGGCTCACAGATACGCAGTATTTT. Amino acid sequence: CASSSYRGLTDTQYF.

V gene TRBV5-1 combines with J gene TRBJ1-4, with a weak D call TRBD1 (6 bases). Germline V CDR1 and CDR2: SGHRS, YFSETQ. Between the trimmed V and J ends, which lost 0 bases and 1 base, there was a span of 10 bases. This CDR3 comprises 16 residues. This CDR3 reads CASSLAPDRTNEKLFF. In DNA form, the CDR3 reads TGCGCCAGCAGCTTGGCCCCGGACAGAACTAATGAAAAACTGTTTTTT.

The chain recombines TRBV7-3 with TRBJ2-3, with D possibly matching TRBD2 (5 bases). Germline CDR1 is SGHTA and CDR2 is FQGTGA. Trimming took 8 bases from V and 6 from J, leaving 12 bases between them. This CDR3 has 12 amino acids. The CDR3 loop is CASGVGGDTQYF. The CDR3 DNA is TGTGCCAGCGGGGTGGGCGGGGATACGCAGTATTTT.